These 30 T cell receptor beta chains originate from one sample sequenced in a study of CD8+CD57+ T cells in acquired aplastic anemia. Genomic DNA constituted the template upon which TCR beta VDJ and CDR3 profiling was performed. TCRdb processed the reads anew with MiXCR; each CDR3 protein has one entry. The sample shows around 400,000 distinct CDR3 sequences, around 72% of them seen only once. Material for sequencing was sorted CD4+, CD8+, or CD8+CD57+ T cells (not recorded which) from PBMCs. These receptors came from a human donor in good health, serving as a control.

Details on this clonotype: This likely comes from a read error, as the CDR3 has no conserved phenylalanine or tryptophan at its end. This sequence joins TRBV12-3 or TRBV12-4 and TRBJ1-6; 7 bases agree with TRBD1. The J segment lost 7 bases and the V segment lost 5 bases, leaving 8 bases of the junction unmatched. There are 15 residues in the CDR3. Written as DNA, the CDR3 is TGTGCCAGCAGTCTGGATAGGGGGCAGAATTCACCCCTCCACCTT. It encodes CASSLDRGQNSPLHL.

The rearrangement joins TRBV20-1 to TRBJ1-4; 8 bases map to TRBD1. V was clipped by 6 bases and J by 6 bases; unmatched bases: 6. Germline V lookup: CDR1 DFQATT, CDR2 SNEGSKA (reference sequence). This CDR3 has 13 residues. CDR3 in amino acids: CSAMDRDHEKLFF. DNA of the CDR3: TGCAGTGCGATGGACAGGGATCATGAAAAACTGTTTTTT.

The V call is TRBV12-3 or TRBV12-4, the J call TRBJ1-1; D perhaps matches TRBD1 (6 bases). The CDR3 contains 13 residues. Between the trimmed V and J ends, which lost 4 bases and 11 bases, there was a span of 17 bases. For the CDR3, the DNA is TGTGCCAGCAGTTACTCTGGGGGCCCTGGGGCTTTCTTT. This codes for CASSYSGGPGAFF.

V gene TRBV7-6 combines with J gene TRBJ2-1; 7 bases are shared with TRBD2. Germline V gives CDR1 SGHVS, CDR2 FNYEAQ. The CDR3 is made up of 14 amino acids. V shed 1 base, J shed 7 bases, and the junction held 4 bases outside the gene matches. Here the CDR3 DNA reads TGTGCCAGCAGCTTAGGGTCGGGGGGAAATGAGCAGTTCTTC. Its protein is CASSLGSGGNEQFF.

This clonotype has just one count. The rearrangement joins TRBV6-5 to TRBJ1-2, with D hard to call. Germline-derived CDR1 and CDR2 are MNHEY and SVGAGI. Trimming pared 0 bases from V and 6 bases from J, leaving 11 bases between. This CDR3 is built from 14 residues. CDR3 nucleotides: TGTGCCAGCAGTTACTCACGGGAGCGAGATGGCTACACCTTC. Amino acids: CASSYSRERDGYTF.

The CDR3 DNA reads TGTGCCAGCAGCTTAGAGAAGGCTTCACCCCTCCACTTT. Translated, it gives CASSLEKASPLHF. The V gene is TRBV7-3, the J gene TRBJ1-6, with unresolved D. V was trimmed by 2 bases and J by 9 bases, leaving 8 bases between them. This CDR3 is built from 13 residues. Germline CDR1 SGHTA, CDR2 FQGTGA.

On this clonotype: A read error may produce the germline difference seen at one junction end. The rearrangement uses TRBV2 and TRBJ1-2, with D tentatively TRBD1 (6 bases). Germline CDR1 and CDR2: SNHLY and FYNNEI. The CDR3 runs 14 residues. The DNA of the CDR3 is TGCGCCAGCAGCCAATCGGACAGAAACTATAGCTACACCTTC. Its translation: CASSQSDRNYSYTF.

This clonotype was seen repeatedly, ten times or more. The V and J genes are TRBV5-5 and TRBJ1-6, with TRBD1 matching 8 bases. The J segment lost 6 bases and the V segment lost 0 bases, leaving 8 bases of the junction unmatched. CDR1 is SGHKS, CDR2 YYEKEE, per germline (reference sequence). The CDR3 consists of 17 residues. CDR3 region: CASSLDARGLGNSPLHF. The CDR3 DNA is TGTGCCAGCAGCTTGGATGCCAGGGGGCTAGGTAATTCACCCCTCCACTTT. The full variable domain, with the rest looked up from reference TRBV5-5 and TRBJ1-6, is DAGVTQSPTHLIKTRGQQVTLRCSPISGHKSVSWYQQVLGQGPQFIFQYYEKEERGRGNFPDRFSARQFPNYSSELNVNALLLGDSALYLCASSLDARGLGNSPLHFGNGTRLTVT.

About this clonotype: It is likely a read error, because the conserved phenylalanine at the end of the CDR3 is missing. Because the CDR3's place on the DNA is in doubt, the DNA is left out and the CDR3 is given as listed by TCRdb. The chain couples TRBV7-2 to TRBJ2-5; TRBD2 is the table's D call, not checked against the DNA. CDR1 and CDR2 from the germline V gene are SGHTA and FQGNSA. Both ends counted, the CDR3 spans 13 residues. The CDR3 loop reads CASSVPPWALHYV.

This clonotype appeared a few times. V is TRBV2 and J is TRBJ1-1; TRBD1 aligns across 10 bases. J was trimmed by 1 base and V by 6 bases; bases with no gene match: 2. The CDR3 has 14 residues. CDR1 and CDR2 from the germline V gene are SNHLY and FYNNEI. CDR3 in amino acids: CASSGTGANTEAFF. The CDR3 DNA reads TGTGCCAGCAGCGGGACAGGGGCGAACACTGAAGCTTTCTTT.

The V call is TRBV7-3, the J call TRBJ2-1; 11 bases are shared with TRBD2. Germline lookup yields CDR1 SGHTA and CDR2 FQGTGA. CDR3 size: 14 residues. V lost 7 bases and J lost 6; bases outside the gene matches: 5. This CDR3 reads CASTGLAVSNEQFF. The CDR3 nucleotides are TGTGCCAGCACGGGACTAGCGGTTTCCAATGAGCAGTTCTTC.

The chain recombines TRBV19 with TRBJ1-1; D gene uncertain. Trimming removed 6 bases at V and 1 base at J, with 12 bases between. Germline CDR1 and CDR2: LNHDA and SQIVND (reference sequence). The CDR3 has 14 residues. The CDR3 nucleotides read TGTGCCAGTAGAGAGGACGGGGAGAACACTGAAGCTTTCTTT. It encodes CASREDGENTEAFF.

The V gene is TRBV20-1, the J gene TRBJ2-7; 9 bases map to TRBD1. This CDR3 spans 13 amino acids. The germline CDR1 and CDR2 sequences are DFQATT and SNEGSKA (reference sequence). V was pared by 4 bases and J by 3 bases, with 4 bases of the junction left unmatched. The chain's CDR3 is CSATGTGSYEQYF. CDR3 coding DNA: TGCAGTGCTACAGGGACAGGGAGCTACGAGCAGTACTTC.

The genes are TRBV20-1 and TRBJ2-5; 10 bases match TRBD2. This CDR3 spans 14 amino acids. Germline V gene lookup returns CDR1 DFQATT and CDR2 SNEGSKA (reference sequence). V was clipped by 5 bases and J by 2 bases; unmatched bases: 5. The CDR3 region is CSAADSGGQETQYF. CDR3 DNA: TGCAGTGCTGCCGATAGCGGGGGGCAAGAGACCCAGTACTTC.

The rearrangement uses TRBV20-1 and TRBJ2-7; D is ambiguous. Germline-derived CDR1 and CDR2 are DFQATT and SNEGSKA (reference sequence). Trimming shortened V by 1 base and J by 4 bases, and 11 bases separated the two germline ends. The CDR3 covers 13 residues. CDR3 DNA sequence: TGCAGTGCTAGAGCTACAAAGGGATACGAGCAGTACTTC. Protein product: CSARATKGYEQYF.

This clonotype was found a few times. This sequence may be a read error, since a much larger clone differs from it by one base. The chain couples TRBV19 to TRBJ1-4; weak D call: TRBD1 (5 bases). The germline gives CDR1 LNHDA, CDR2 SQIVND (reference sequence). The length of the CDR3 is 13 residues. This CDR3 is CASSPSRGEKLVF. CDR3 bases: TGTGCCAGTAGTCCTTCGCGGGGGGAAAAACTGGTTTTT. The full variable domain, in which reference TRBV19 and TRBJ1-4 provide the parts outside the CDR3, is DGGITQSPKYLFRKEGQNVTLSCEQNLNHDAMYWYRQDPGQGLRLIYYSQIVNDFQKGDIAEGYSVSREKKESFPLTVTSAQKNPTAFYLCASSPSRGEKLVFGSGTQLSVL.

This clonotype was detected only once. At one end the junction does not follow the germline gene, possibly because of a read error. V usage is TRBV5-5 and J usage is TRBJ1-1, with a weak D call TRBD1 (5 bases). Germline loops: CDR1 SGHKS, CDR2 YYEKEE (reference sequence). The CDR3 length is 12 residues. The CDR3 protein is CASGLGRAEAFF. The DNA for the CDR3 is TGTGCCAGCGGCTTGGGCAGGGCTGAAGCTTTCTTT.

This clonotype was recorded many times. This sequence joins TRBV6-1 and TRBJ2-7; 7 bases are shared with TRBD2. The CDR3 covers 15 residues. The junction had 13 bases not matched to a gene; V was cut back by 6 bases and J by 5 bases. From germline, CDR1 is MNHNS and CDR2 SASEGT. The CDR3 protein is CASSQIWGGSNEQYF. The CDR3 nucleotides are TGTGCCAGCAGCCAAATTTGGGGGGGATCGAACGAGCAGTACTTC.

V and J are TRBV5-5 and TRBJ2-7, with D hard to call. In germline, CDR1 is SGHKS, CDR2 YYEKEE (reference sequence). The V end was cut by 0 bases, the J end by 6 bases, with 7 bases between. The CDR3 runs to 12 residues. The CDR3 DNA reads as TGTGCCAGCAGCTTGGCCGGCATCGAGCAGTACTTC. Its protein is CASSLAGIEQYF.

Points on this clonotype: A read error may be the cause here, since a much bigger clone is one base away. This chain links TRBV7-2 with TRBJ2-4; tentative D call: TRBD1 (5 bases). The CDR3 is 17 amino acids. The germline CDR1 and CDR2 sequences are SGHTA and FQGNSA. The CDR3 region is CASSVPGVGVARNIQYF. The CDR3 bases are TGTGCCAGCAGCGTACCCGGAGTAGGGGTAGCCAGAAACATTCAGTACTTC. The complete variable domain, with remaining parts taken from reference TRBV7-2 and TRBJ2-4, reads GAGVSQSPSNKVTEKGKDVELRCDPISGHTALYWYRQSLGQGLEFLIYFQGNSAPDKSGLPSDRFSAERTGGSVSTLTIQRTQQEDSAVYLCASSVPGVGVARNIQYFGAGTRLSVL.

The V and J genes are TRBV19 and TRBJ1-5; 7 bases line up with TRBD1. Germline V gene data show CDR1 as LNHDA and CDR2 as SQIVND (reference sequence). The CDR3 totals 13 residues. V was clipped by 7 bases and J by 12 bases; unmatched bases: 12. The CDR3 DNA sequence: TGTGCCAGTACCTCGGACAGGTATCGGCTCCAGCATTTT. Residues: CASTSDRYRLQHF.

A note on this clonotype: The junction does not match germline at one end; this may be a read error. The chain employs TRBV7-8 and TRBJ1-4; D remains ambiguous. Germline V gene lookup returns CDR1 SGHVS and CDR2 FQNEAQ. This CDR3 comprises 14 residues. The CDR3 here is CASSLTATNEKLFF. The CDR3 bases are TGTGCCAGCAGCTTAACTGCGACTAATGAAAAGCTGTTTTTT.

The chain carries TRBV7-2 and TRBJ2-5, with no clear D. Germline values: CDR1 SGHTA, CDR2 FQGNSA. The CDR3 loop spans 15 amino acids. Trimming removed 5 bases from V and 13 bases from J, with 26 bases in between. The DNA for the CDR3 is TGTGCCAGCAGCACGAACTGGAGTGATGGCTACACCTTGTACTTC. Its protein product is CASSTNWSDGYTLYF.

As for this clonotype: Here the CDR3 omits its conserved ending phenylalanine or tryptophan, so a read error is the likely source. The limits of the CDR3 on the DNA are not certain, so only TCRdb's listed CDR3 is given. V gene TRBV7-3 combines with J gene TRBJ1-1; TRBD1 was called by the table and not checked on the DNA. Germline V gene data show CDR1 as SGHTA and CDR2 as FQGTGA. The CDR3 is 12 amino acids long, termini counted. The CDR3 reads CASSLPVGQEAE.

The chain couples TRBV29-1 to TRBJ2-2; D uncertain. The germline V gene encodes CDR1 SQVTM and CDR2 ANQGSEA. The CDR3 covers 12 residues. V lost 3 bases and J lost 4, with 6 bases in between. The CDR3 nucleotides read TGCAGCGTTGATCACTCCACCGGGGAGCTGTTTTTT. Residues: CSVDHSTGELFF.

As to this clonotype: The junction differs from germline at one of its ends, possibly a read error. V and J are TRBV29-1 and TRBJ1-4; D gene ambiguous. Germline loops: CDR1 SQVTM, CDR2 ANQGSEA. The CDR3 extends over 12 amino acids. The CDR3 nucleotides are TGCAGCGCTAGACGGCGGAATGAAAAACTGTACTTT. Translation: CSARRRNEKLYF.

This chain links TRBV7-3 with TRBJ2-3, with D possibly matching TRBD2 (6 bases). The CDR3 has 17 residues. Germline loops: CDR1 SGHTA, CDR2 FQGTGA. V dropped 1 base and J dropped 1 base, with 15 bases sitting between them. This CDR3 is CASSLRGDSRGTDTQYF. The CDR3 coding sequence is TGTGCCAGCAGCTTAAGGGGGGACTCTCGCGGCACAGATACGCAGTATTTT.

This chain links TRBV20-1 with TRBJ2-7; 7 nucleotides agree with TRBD1. V was pared by 6 bases and J by 5 bases, with 13 bases of the junction left unmatched. This CDR3 is built from 14 residues. Per germline, CDR1 DFQATT and CDR2 SNEGSKA (reference sequence). For the CDR3, the DNA is TGCAGTGCAATCGGGACAGCGGAGAATCACGAGCAGTACTTC. Its protein is CSAIGTAENHEQYF.

V and J are TRBV20-1 and TRBJ2-5; 11 nucleotides agree with TRBD2. Unmatched junction bases numbered 5, after V lost 2 bases and J lost 6 bases. The CDR3 runs to 14 residues. Germline CDR1 and CDR2: DFQATT and SNEGSKA (reference sequence). The CDR3: CSARTSGGGQTQYF. The DNA for the CDR3 is TGCAGTGCTAGAACTAGCGGGGGTGGTCAGACCCAGTACTTC.

For this clonotype: Possible read error: a much larger clone is one base away. This chain links TRBV12-3 or TRBV12-4 with TRBJ1-1; perhaps TRBD1 as D (6 bases). The CDR3 covers 14 residues. CDR3 DNA: TGTGCCAGCAGTTTTAATGCGGGGGCGACTGAAGCTTCCTTT. The encoded protein is CASSFNAGATEASF.